The T cell receptor (beta chain) under discussion was sequenced for a study of blood T cell repertoires in COVID-19. Overall study: Sample material is recorded as cDNA or gDNA derived from T cells, B-cell-depleted T cells, or PBMCs.

Methods used by the authors: Quantification of nucleated cells was approximated via reference gene primer amplification. This table comes from immunoSEQ multiplex PCR, and its TCRdb copy is limited to in-frame clones, with some not included. V and J calls and clone size are those listed in that table; D and trimming were worked out from the DNA. The sample gives hundreds of thousands of clones, over 75% of which show up once; approximately 13% is in the top ten. In regard to this clone: In the same sample, other DNA sequences code for this CDR3.

The sequence came from a woman aged 60-75 years with acute or convalescent COVID-19. Sequencing used peripheral blood.

The CDR3 nucleotides read TGTGCCAGCAGAGGGGCTAACTATGGCTACACCTTC. Translating gives CASRGANYGYTF. V usage is TRBV28 and J usage is TRBJ1-2, with a possible D match to TRBD1 (5 bases). This CDR3 has 12 amino acids. Germline loops: CDR1 MDHEN, CDR2 SYDVKM. V was trimmed by 6 bases and J by 0 bases, leaving 5 bases between them.